This is a list of T cell receptor beta chains from one sample in a study of shared clonotypes between healthy human individuals. The method was immunoSEQ multiplex PCR; TCRdb's version includes in-frame clones alone and lacks a portion of them. The sample consists of 2 million to 3 million clones, 90% to 95% of them appearing once. Specimen: naive CD4+ T cells sorted from blood. Receptors originate from a man aged 18 to 30 in good health. Both conserved end residues are part of each CDR3. The order of the fields is D gene, V gene, J gene, clone size, CDR3 length, CDR3 protein, CDR3 DNA. D genes are given only for firm matches. The size field is filled for only some rows; it gives once, few, many or a size class.

d_call: TRBD2; v_call: TRBV5-4; j_call: TRBJ2-7; clone_size: -; cdr3_length: 14; cdr3_aa: CASSPGLGPLEQYF; cdr3_nt: TGTGCCAGCAGCCCGGGACTAGGGCCCCTCGAGCAGTACTTC
d_call: -; v_call: TRBV5-5; j_call: TRBJ2-1; clone_size: -; cdr3_length: 14; cdr3_aa: CASSQVGFGNEQFF; cdr3_nt: TGTGCCAGCAGCCAGGTGGGGTTCGGCAATGAGCAGTTCTTC
d_call: -; v_call: TRBV6-7; j_call: TRBJ1-6; clone_size: -; cdr3_length: 18; cdr3_aa: CASSSRRQTGWDNSPLHF; cdr3_nt: TGTGCCAGCAGTTCCCGAAGACAGACCGGTTGGGATAATTCACCCCTCCACTTT
d_call: -; v_call: TRBV27; j_call: TRBJ2-7; clone_size: -; cdr3_length: 17; cdr3_aa: CASSFKGTRFNPHEQYF; cdr3_nt: TGTGCCAGCAGTTTTAAGGGGACCCGCTTCAATCCGCACGAGCAGTACTTC
d_call: -; v_call: TRBV7-7; j_call: TRBJ2-2; clone_size: -; cdr3_length: 13; cdr3_aa: CASSFSGTGELFF; cdr3_nt: TGTGCTAGCAGCTTTTCGGGCACCGGGGAGCTGTTTTTT
d_call: TRBD1; v_call: TRBV6-6; j_call: TRBJ1-4; clone_size: -; cdr3_length: 14; cdr3_aa: CASRPGQGGEKLFF; cdr3_nt: TGTGCCAGCAGGCCGGGACAGGGGGGCGAAAAACTGTTTTTT
d_call: -; v_call: TRBV7-9; j_call: TRBJ1-1; clone_size: -; cdr3_length: 16; cdr3_aa: CASSLEGGLMNTEAFF; cdr3_nt: TGTGCCAGCAGCTTAGAAGGGGGACTGATGAACACTGAAGCTTTCTTT
d_call: -; v_call: TRBV5-6; j_call: TRBJ2-5; clone_size: once; cdr3_length: 17; cdr3_aa: CASSLDRGISGKETQYF; cdr3_nt: TGTGCCAGCAGCTTGGACAGGGGGATTAGCGGGAAAGAGACCCAGTACTTC
d_call: TRBD1; v_call: TRBV4-1; j_call: TRBJ1-2; clone_size: few; cdr3_length: 17; cdr3_aa: CASSHGGERQGIDGYTF; cdr3_nt: TGCGCCAGCAGCCACGGGGGGGAGAGACAGGGGATTGATGGCTACACCTTC
d_call: -; v_call: TRBV12-5; j_call: TRBJ2-1; clone_size: -; cdr3_length: 16; cdr3_aa: CASGFKDGGHGNEQFF; cdr3_nt: TGTGCTAGTGGTTTTAAGGACGGGGGCCACGGCAATGAGCAGTTCTTC
d_call: TRBD1; v_call: TRBV28; j_call: TRBJ1-4; clone_size: once; cdr3_length: 15; cdr3_aa: CASSFGQATNEKLFF; cdr3_nt: TGTGCCAGCAGTTTCGGACAGGCAACTAATGAAAAACTGTTTTTT
d_call: -; v_call: TRBV18; j_call: TRBJ2-3; clone_size: -; cdr3_length: 17; cdr3_aa: CASSPLAVPGVTDTQYF; cdr3_nt: TGTGCCAGCTCACCGTTAGCGGTCCCAGGGGTCACAGATACGCAGTATTTT
d_call: TRBD1; v_call: TRBV10-3; j_call: TRBJ2-7; clone_size: -; cdr3_length: 15; cdr3_aa: CAIRMTGGDLYEQYF; cdr3_nt: TGTGCCATCAGGATGACAGGGGGCGATCTCTACGAGCAGTACTTC
d_call: TRBD2; v_call: TRBV7-8; j_call: TRBJ2-3; clone_size: -; cdr3_length: 17; cdr3_aa: CASSSPTSVPSTDTQYF; cdr3_nt: TGTGCCAGCAGCTCACCGACTAGCGTGCCTAGCACAGATACGCAGTATTTT
d_call: -; v_call: TRBV19; j_call: TRBJ1-1; clone_size: -; cdr3_length: 16; cdr3_aa: CASRAISTRVNTEAFF; cdr3_nt: TGTGCCAGTAGAGCTATATCGACCCGCGTAAACACTGAAGCTTTCTTT
d_call: -; v_call: TRBV7-2; j_call: TRBJ2-7; clone_size: -; cdr3_length: 16; cdr3_aa: CASSLALPSSRYEQYF; cdr3_nt: TGTGCCAGCAGCTTAGCGCTGCCTAGCTCCCGCTACGAGCAGTACTTC
d_call: -; v_call: TRBV21-1; j_call: TRBJ2-4; clone_size: once; cdr3_length: 17; cdr3_aa: CASSKDPSDEGGNIQYF; cdr3_nt: TGTGCCAGCAGCAAAGATCCCAGCGATGAGGGAGGAAACATTCAGTACTTC
d_call: -; v_call: TRBV21-1; j_call: TRBJ2-7; clone_size: once; cdr3_length: 16; cdr3_aa: CASSKGMPTQTYEQYF; cdr3_nt: TGTGCCAGCAGCAAAGGAATGCCGACCCAAACCTACGAGCAGTACTTC
d_call: -; v_call: TRBV6-1; j_call: TRBJ1-5; clone_size: -; cdr3_length: 15; cdr3_aa: CASSEAGERNQPQHF; cdr3_nt: TGTGCCAGCAGTGAAGCAGGAGAACGCAATCAGCCCCAGCATTTT
d_call: -; v_call: TRBV5-3; j_call: TRBJ2-7; clone_size: -; cdr3_length: 11; cdr3_aa: CGRGSSYEQYF; cdr3_nt: TGTGGCCGGGGGAGCTCCTACGAGCAGTACTTC
d_call: -; v_call: TRBV7-2; j_call: TRBJ1-6; clone_size: -; cdr3_length: 13; cdr3_aa: CASSLVSSSPLHF; cdr3_nt: TGTGCCAGCAGCTTAGTCTCGAGTTCACCCCTCCACTTT
d_call: TRBD2; v_call: TRBV7-9; j_call: TRBJ2-1; clone_size: -; cdr3_length: 15; cdr3_aa: CASSPTSGSYNEQFF; cdr3_nt: TGTGCCAGCAGCCCGACTAGCGGTTCATACAATGAGCAGTTCTTC
d_call: TRBD2; v_call: TRBV10-3; j_call: TRBJ2-1; clone_size: once; cdr3_length: 15; cdr3_aa: CAISGASGGYNEQFF; cdr3_nt: TGTGCCATCAGTGGGGCCAGCGGGGGCTACAATGAGCAGTTCTTC
d_call: -; v_call: TRBV5-1; j_call: TRBJ1-3; clone_size: -; cdr3_length: 13; cdr3_aa: CASRPGSGNTIYF; cdr3_nt: TGCGCCAGCAGGCCAGGCTCTGGAAACACCATATATTTT
d_call: TRBD2; v_call: TRBV18; j_call: TRBJ2-1; clone_size: -; cdr3_length: 14; cdr3_aa: CASSPTSGDNEQFF; cdr3_nt: TGTGCCAGCTCACCGACTAGCGGAGACAATGAGCAGTTCTTC
d_call: TRBD2; v_call: TRBV10-1; j_call: TRBJ2-2; clone_size: -; cdr3_length: 15; cdr3_aa: CASRLSGRSTGELFF; cdr3_nt: TGCGCCAGCAGGCTTAGCGGGAGGAGCACCGGGGAGCTGTTTTTT
d_call: -; v_call: TRBV18; j_call: TRBJ2-1; clone_size: -; cdr3_length: 16; cdr3_aa: CASSPPWRQGNNEQFF; cdr3_nt: TGTGCCAGCTCACCACCTTGGCGTCAGGGGAACAATGAGCAGTTCTTC
d_call: TRBD1; v_call: TRBV6-1; j_call: TRBJ2-7; clone_size: once; cdr3_length: 15; cdr3_aa: CASSEGRGPSYEQYF; cdr3_nt: TGTGCCAGCAGTGAAGGCAGGGGGCCTTCCTACGAGCAGTACTTC
d_call: -; v_call: TRBV7-2; j_call: TRBJ1-1; clone_size: -; cdr3_length: 13; cdr3_aa: CASSLRSGIEAFF; cdr3_nt: TGTGCCAGCAGCCTACGAAGTGGTATTGAAGCTTTCTTT
d_call: -; v_call: TRBV5-6; j_call: TRBJ2-3; clone_size: -; cdr3_length: 17; cdr3_aa: CASSLGPPRGLTDTQYF; cdr3_nt: TGTGCCAGCAGCCTGGGCCCTCCGCGAGGTCTCACAGATACGCAGTATTTT